This T cell receptor (beta chain) appears in the sequencing data of a study of blood T cell repertoires in COVID-19. For the study at large: Specimens from acute and convalescent COVID-19 originated in the United States, Italy and Spain. T cells, B-cell-depleted T cells, or PBMCs provided the cDNA or gDNA that served as material.

As handled by the study authors: Reference gene primer amplification yielded estimated nucleated cell counts. Using immunoSEQ multiplex PCR, the repertoire was profiled, and TCRdb retains in-frame clones only, with some absent. The V and J calls and clone size are taken from that table; D and trimming were inferred from the DNA. The profile shows roughly 200,000 clones, roughly 80% of them singletons. The V and J ends lost 0 bases and 10 bases respectively, with 6 bases between them. This CDR3 region has 12 residues. The germline CDR1 and CDR2 sequences are LGHDT and YNNKEL (reference sequence). The chain links TRBV3-1 (or the pseudogene TRBV3-2) to TRBJ2-2; no firm D call. The sample was peripheral blood. This receptor was identified in a woman at least 80 years old with acute or convalescent COVID-19. Here the CDR3 DNA reads TGTGCCAGCAGCCAAGAACTTTCGGAGCTGTTTTTT. As protein: CASSQELSELFF.